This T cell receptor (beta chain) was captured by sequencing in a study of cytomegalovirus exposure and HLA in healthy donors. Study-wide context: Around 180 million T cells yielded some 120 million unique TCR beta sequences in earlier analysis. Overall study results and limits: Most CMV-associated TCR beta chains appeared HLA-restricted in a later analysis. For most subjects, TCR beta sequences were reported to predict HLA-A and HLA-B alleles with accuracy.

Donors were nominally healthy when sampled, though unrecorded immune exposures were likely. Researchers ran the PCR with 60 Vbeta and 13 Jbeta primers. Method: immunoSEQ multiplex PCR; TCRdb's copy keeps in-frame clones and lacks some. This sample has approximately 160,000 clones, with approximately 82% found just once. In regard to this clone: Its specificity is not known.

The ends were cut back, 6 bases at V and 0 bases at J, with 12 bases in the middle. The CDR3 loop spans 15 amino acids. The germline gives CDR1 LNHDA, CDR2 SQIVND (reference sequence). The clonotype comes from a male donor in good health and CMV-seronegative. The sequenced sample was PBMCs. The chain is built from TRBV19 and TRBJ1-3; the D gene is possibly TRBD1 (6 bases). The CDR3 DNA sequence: TGTGCCAGTAGGAGGGACAAAAACTCTGGAAACACCATATATTTT. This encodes CASRRDKNSGNTIYF.